This TCR beta chain derives from a study of blood T cells in healthy people across ages. Primed by a sample-barcoded 5' primer and a J-beta primer mix, a second PCR proceeded for 7 to 11 cycles. TCRdb ran MiXCR on the 5' RACE reads and lists one entry per CDR3 protein. This repertoire shows 800,000 to 1,300,000 distinct CDR3 sequences, approximately 25% found once; its top ten account for about 0.69%. This clonotype was seen only a few times. CDR1 and CDR2 from the germline V gene are SGHRS and YFSETQ. The V end lost 4 bases, the J end lost 9 bases, and 13 bases lay between the germline ends. This CDR3 is built from 12 residues. These data also featured in a second study, about T cells of mothers and their children.

This TCR was recovered from a girl aged 2-10 years in good health. Material: blood. The genes are TRBV5-1 and TRBJ1-2; weak D call: TRBD1 (5 bases). CDR3 DNA sequence: TGCGCCAGCAGCCCCGGGACGTCGAGCTACACCTTC. This codes for CASSPGTSSYTF.